This is a list of T cell receptor beta chains from one sample in a study of a mutant IDH1 vaccine in newly diagnosed glioma. Here immunoSEQ multiplex PCR was the method, and the copy in TCRdb shows in-frame clones only, minus some. Among over 75,000 clones listed, about 82% were seen once. The specimen comprised PBMCs, sampled from a glioma patient treated with radiotherapy, temozolomide or both. The receptor source for this set is a man in his forties or fifties with glioma. Each CDR3 is given with its conserved first and last residue. The order of the fields is D gene, clone size, J gene, V gene, CDR3 DNA, CDR3 protein. A D gene is named only where the DNA matches it firmly. The size of a clone is reported for some rows only, either as once, few or many, or as a class for expanded clones.

D: TRBD2
size: .
J: TRBJ2-3
V: TRBV10-3
DNA: TGTGCCATCAGTGAGGGGACTAGCGATACGCAGTATTTT
CDR3: CAISEGTSDTQYF

D: .
size: .
J: TRBJ1-1
V: TRBV6-1
DNA: TGTGCCAGCAGTAAGGACGGCCGTCACTTCTTT
CDR3: CASSKDGRHFF

D: TRBD1
size: .
J: TRBJ2-7
V: TRBV28
DNA: TGTGCCAGCAGCCCGGACAGGGGGCGGGGGTACGAGCAGTACTTC
CDR3: CASSPDRGRGYEQYF

D: .
size: once
J: TRBJ1-1
V: TRBV7-9
DNA: TGTGCCAGCAGCTTAGAGATGAATATGAACACTGAAGCTTTCTTT
CDR3: CASSLEMNMNTEAFF

D: .
size: .
J: TRBJ2-1
V: TRBV2
DNA: TGTGCCAGCAGTAAGGGACGAAGCTCCTACAATGAGCAGTTCTTC
CDR3: CASSKGRSSYNEQFF

D: .
size: .
J: TRBJ1-3
V: TRBV6-1
DNA: TGTGCCAGCAGTGAATCGACGGACTCTGGAAACACCATATATTTT
CDR3: CASSESTDSGNTIYF

D: TRBD1
size: .
J: TRBJ2-7
V: TRBV5-1
DNA: TGCGCCAGCAGCCCCCGGGGACAGTCCTACGAGCAGTACTTC
CDR3: CASSPRGQSYEQYF

D: .
size: .
J: TRBJ1-6
V: TRBV7-2
DNA: TGTGCCAGCAGCTTTGAAGGATCCAGGAATTCACCCCTCCACTTT
CDR3: CASSFEGSRNSPLHF

D: .
size: .
J: TRBJ2-1
V: TRBV29-1
DNA: TGCAGCGTTGAAGGTTTTAGCGGTACAAGCTCCTACAATGAGCAGTTCTTC
CDR3: CSVEGFSGTSSYNEQFF

D: TRBD2
size: .
J: TRBJ2-5
V: TRBV7-8
DNA: TGTGCCAGCAGCGAAACTAGCGGCCTTCGGGCCCAGTACTTC
CDR3: CASSETSGLRAQYF

D: .
size: .
J: TRBJ2-1
V: TRBV6-6
DNA: TGTGCCAGCAGTCCCCTAGGCCCCTTGGATGAGCAGTTCTTC
CDR3: CASSPLGPLDEQFF

D: .
size: .
J: TRBJ2-1
V: TRBV13
DNA: TGTGCCAGCAGCTCGACGGGGCGTTGGAATGAGCAGTTCTTC
CDR3: CASSSTGRWNEQFF

D: .
size: .
J: TRBJ1-1
V: TRBV6-6
DNA: TGTGCCAGCAGTTACTCCAGGAGGGGGAACACTGAAGCTTTCTTT
CDR3: CASSYSRRGNTEAFF

D: .
size: .
J: TRBJ1-2
V: TRBV4-2
DNA: TGTGCCAGCAGCCAAGATGGCACAGCTCCTCTCTATGGCTACACCTTC
CDR3: CASSQDGTAPLYGYTF

D: .
size: once
J: TRBJ1-3
V: TRBV7-2
DNA: TGTGCCAGCAGGCGGGACAACTCTGGAAACACCATATATTTT
CDR3: CASRRDNSGNTIYF

D: .
size: medium-sized
J: TRBJ1-2
V: TRBV4-2
DNA: TGTGCCAGCAGCCAAGAACCCAAGGACAGTGGCTATGGCTACACCTTC
CDR3: CASSQEPKDSGYGYTF

D: .
size: once
J: TRBJ1-2
V: TRBV7-8
DNA: TGTGCCAGCAGTTCCGGGGGATTTTACTATGGCTACACCTTC
CDR3: CASSSGGFYYGYTF

D: .
size: .
J: TRBJ1-5
V: TRBV7-2
DNA: TGTGCCAGCGGGGGCAGCAATCAGCCCCAGCATTTT
CDR3: CASGGSNQPQHF

D: .
size: .
J: TRBJ2-3
V: TRBV5-1
DNA: TGCGCCAGTTCAGAAGCAGATACGCAGTATTTT
CDR3: CASSEADTQYF

D: .
size: once
J: TRBJ2-7
V: TRBV9
DNA: TGTGCCAGCAGCGTAGCGGAGAGCTACGAGCAGTACTTC
CDR3: CASSVAESYEQYF

D: .
size: few
J: TRBJ2-5
V: TRBV27
DNA: TGTGCCAGCAGCCCGACCCCGACAGGCCTGGGTTATGGAGAGACCCAGTACTTC
CDR3: CASSPTPTGLGYGETQYF

D: TRBD1
size: .
J: TRBJ2-1
V: TRBV5-1
DNA: TGCGCCAGCAGCTTGGCCGGGAGACAGGGGAGAGAGGATGAGCAGTTCTTC
CDR3: CASSLAGRQGREDEQFF

D: .
size: .
J: TRBJ2-5
V: TRBV30
DNA: TGTGCCTGGGCCACAGGGTCAGAGACCCAGTACTTC
CDR3: CAWATGSETQYF

D: TRBD2
size: .
J: TRBJ2-1
V: TRBV5-1
DNA: TGCGCCAGCACCCCACTAGCGGGAGAAGACAATGAGCAGTTCTTC
CDR3: CASTPLAGEDNEQFF

D: .
size: .
J: TRBJ1-1
V: TRBV19
DNA: TGTGCCAGCAGTATTAAAAGGGGTACTGAAGCTTTCTTT
CDR3: CASSIKRGTEAFF

D: TRBD1
size: .
J: TRBJ2-3
V: TRBV9
DNA: TGTGCCAGCAGCGGGCCGGGACAGGGTTCCCGGGGTACGCAGTATTTT
CDR3: CASSGPGQGSRGTQYF

D: TRBD2
size: once
J: TRBJ2-7
V: TRBV4-1
DNA: TGCGCCAGCAGCCAAGGAAGCGGGATGTACGAGCAGTACTTC
CDR3: CASSQGSGMYEQYF

D: .
size: many
J: TRBJ2-5
V: TRBV5-1
DNA: TGCGCCAGCAGCTTATTGGCCCGCCCGGAACAAGAGACCCAGTACTTC
CDR3: CASSLLARPEQETQYF

D: .
size: .
J: TRBJ2-5
V: TRBV28
DNA: TGTGCCAGCAATATGGCCGGGGCTCTCGAGGCCCAGTACTTC
CDR3: CASNMAGALEAQYF

D: TRBD1
size: .
J: TRBJ2-7
V: TRBV27
DNA: TGTGCCAGCAGTACCCCCGGGACAGGGGGCCACGAGCAGTACTTC
CDR3: CASSTPGTGGHEQYF

D: .
size: .
J: TRBJ2-3
V: TRBV23-1
DNA: TGCGCCAGCAGTCAAAACCCAACCCCCCGCACAGATACGCAGTATTTT
CDR3: CASSQNPTPRTDTQYF

D: .
size: .
J: TRBJ2-4
V: TRBV7-2
DNA: TGTGCCAGCAGCCCAATGGGGGCGGGGGCCAAAAACATTCAGTACTTC
CDR3: CASSPMGAGAKNIQYF

D: .
size: .
J: TRBJ2-7
V: TRBV5-1
DNA: TGCGCCAGCAGCTACGGGGGACCCTACGAGCAGTACTTC
CDR3: CASSYGGPYEQYF

D: .
size: .
J: TRBJ1-1
V: TRBV5-1
DNA: TGCGCCAGCAGCTTGGGTCAGGAGTACACTGAAGCTTTCTTT
CDR3: CASSLGQEYTEAFF

D: .
size: .
J: TRBJ1-4
V: TRBV6-1
DNA: TGTGCCAGCAGTGAAGCCTTGTGGCGGACTAATGAAAAACTGTTTTTT
CDR3: CASSEALWRTNEKLFF

D: .
size: .
J: TRBJ2-6
V: TRBV30
DNA: TGTGCCTGGAGCACAACTTCTGGAGGACGGGCCAACGTCCTGACTTTC
CDR3: CAWSTTSGGRANVLTF

D: .
size: .
J: TRBJ2-7
V: TRBV7-9
DNA: TGTGCCAGCAGCTTAGCGGACGAGCAGTACTTC
CDR3: CASSLADEQYF

D: TRBD1
size: .
J: TRBJ2-7
V: TRBV2
DNA: TGTGCCAGCAGGCCTGACAGGGGGGAGCAGTACTTC
CDR3: CASRPDRGEQYF

D: TRBD2
size: .
J: TRBJ2-7
V: TRBV7-2
DNA: TGTGCCAGCAGCTTAGCGGGAGGGCCTTACGAGCAGTACTTC
CDR3: CASSLAGGPYEQYF

D: .
size: .
J: TRBJ2-7
V: TRBV10-1
DNA: TGCGCCAGCACCCCGGACGGATCCTACGAGCAGTACTTC
CDR3: CASTPDGSYEQYF

D: .
size: .
J: TRBJ2-2
V: TRBV5-6
DNA: TGTGCCAGCAGCTTAAGGGACCTCCGGGACACCGGGGAGCTGTTTTTT
CDR3: CASSLRDLRDTGELFF